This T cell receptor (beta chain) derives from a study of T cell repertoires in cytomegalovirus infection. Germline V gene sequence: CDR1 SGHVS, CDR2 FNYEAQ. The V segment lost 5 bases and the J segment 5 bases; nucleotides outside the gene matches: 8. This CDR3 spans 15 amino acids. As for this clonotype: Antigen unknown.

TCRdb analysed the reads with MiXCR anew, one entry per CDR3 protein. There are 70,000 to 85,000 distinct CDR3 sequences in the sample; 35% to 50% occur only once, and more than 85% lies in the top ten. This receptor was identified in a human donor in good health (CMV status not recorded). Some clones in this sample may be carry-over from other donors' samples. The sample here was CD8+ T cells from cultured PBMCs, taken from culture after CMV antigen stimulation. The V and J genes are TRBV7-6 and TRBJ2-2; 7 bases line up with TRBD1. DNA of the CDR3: TGTGCCAGCAGCCGACAGGGTTTAGGGACCGGGGAGCTGTTTTTT. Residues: CASSRQGLGTGELFF.